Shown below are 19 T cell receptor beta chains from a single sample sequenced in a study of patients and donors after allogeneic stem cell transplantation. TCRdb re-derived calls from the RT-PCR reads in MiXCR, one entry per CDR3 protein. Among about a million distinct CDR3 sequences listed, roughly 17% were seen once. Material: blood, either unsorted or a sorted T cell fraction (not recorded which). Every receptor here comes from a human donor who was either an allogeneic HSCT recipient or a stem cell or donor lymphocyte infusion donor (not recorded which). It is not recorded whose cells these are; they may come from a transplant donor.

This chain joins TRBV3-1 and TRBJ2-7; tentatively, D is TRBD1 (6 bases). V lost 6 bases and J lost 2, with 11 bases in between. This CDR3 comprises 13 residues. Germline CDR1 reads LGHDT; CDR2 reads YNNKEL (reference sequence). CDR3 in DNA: TGTGCCAGCAGACACGGACAGACCTACGAGCAGTACTTC. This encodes CASRHGQTYEQYF.

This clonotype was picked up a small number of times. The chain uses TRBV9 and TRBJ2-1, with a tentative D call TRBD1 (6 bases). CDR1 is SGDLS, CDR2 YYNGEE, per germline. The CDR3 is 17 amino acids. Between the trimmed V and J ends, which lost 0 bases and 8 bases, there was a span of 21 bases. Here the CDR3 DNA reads TGTGCCAGCAGCGTAGGCACCGGGACACCCGTTTGGGATGAGCAGTTCTTC. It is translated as CASSVGTGTPVWDEQFF.

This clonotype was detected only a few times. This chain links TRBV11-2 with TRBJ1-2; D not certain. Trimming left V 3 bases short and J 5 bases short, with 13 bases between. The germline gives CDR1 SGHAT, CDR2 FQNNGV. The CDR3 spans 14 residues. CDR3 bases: TGTGCCAGCAGCTTCTCAAGGTCGGGGTATGGCTACACCTTC. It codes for CASSFSRSGYGYTF.

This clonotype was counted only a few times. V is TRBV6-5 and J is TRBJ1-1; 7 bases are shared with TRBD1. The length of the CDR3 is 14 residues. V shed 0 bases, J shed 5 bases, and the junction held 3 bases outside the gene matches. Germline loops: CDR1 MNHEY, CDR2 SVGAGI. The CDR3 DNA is TGTGCCAGCAGTTACTCGGGACAGAAAACTGAAGCTTTCTTT. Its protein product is CASSYSGQKTEAFF.

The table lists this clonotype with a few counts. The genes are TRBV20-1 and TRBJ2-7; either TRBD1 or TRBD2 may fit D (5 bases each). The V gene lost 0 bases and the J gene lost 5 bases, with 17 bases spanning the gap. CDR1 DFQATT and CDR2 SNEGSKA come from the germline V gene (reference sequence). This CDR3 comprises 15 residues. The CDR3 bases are TGCAGTGCTAGAGAATCCGGGGCCTATTGGAACGAGCAGTACTTC. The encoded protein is CSARESGAYWNEQYF.

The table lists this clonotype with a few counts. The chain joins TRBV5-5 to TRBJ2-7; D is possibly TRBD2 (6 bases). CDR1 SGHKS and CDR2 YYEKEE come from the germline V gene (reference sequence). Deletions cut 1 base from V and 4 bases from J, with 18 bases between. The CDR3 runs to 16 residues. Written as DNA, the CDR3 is TGTGCCAGCAGCTTGTCTCCGGGACTCCAATCGTACGAGCAGTACTTC. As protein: CASSLSPGLQSYEQYF.

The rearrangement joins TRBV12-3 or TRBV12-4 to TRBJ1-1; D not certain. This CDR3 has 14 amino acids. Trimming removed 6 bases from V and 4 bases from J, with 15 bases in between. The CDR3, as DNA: TGTGCCAGCAGACTAGACCCTGGCCGCACTGAAGCTTTCTTT. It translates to CASRLDPGRTEAFF.

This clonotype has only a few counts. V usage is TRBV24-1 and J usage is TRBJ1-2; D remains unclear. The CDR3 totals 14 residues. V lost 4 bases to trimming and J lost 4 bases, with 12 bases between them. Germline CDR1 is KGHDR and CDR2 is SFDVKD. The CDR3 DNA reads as TGTGCCACCAGTGACCCCGGGCGGCTCTATGGCTACACCTTC. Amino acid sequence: CATSDPGRLYGYTF.

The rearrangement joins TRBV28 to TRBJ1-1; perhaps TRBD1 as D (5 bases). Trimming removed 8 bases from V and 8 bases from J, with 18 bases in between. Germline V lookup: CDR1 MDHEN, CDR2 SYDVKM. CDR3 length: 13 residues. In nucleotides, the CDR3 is TGTGCCAGCGGTTCAGGAGGCAGGGTGGAAGCTTTCTTT. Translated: CASGSGGRVEAFF.

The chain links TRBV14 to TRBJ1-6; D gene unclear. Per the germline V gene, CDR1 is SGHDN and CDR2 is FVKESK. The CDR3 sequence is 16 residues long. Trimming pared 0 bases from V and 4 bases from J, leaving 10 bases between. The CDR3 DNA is TGTGCCAGCAGCCAAGATAAGGACGGTTATAATTCACCCCTCCACTTT. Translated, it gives CASSQDKDGYNSPLHF.

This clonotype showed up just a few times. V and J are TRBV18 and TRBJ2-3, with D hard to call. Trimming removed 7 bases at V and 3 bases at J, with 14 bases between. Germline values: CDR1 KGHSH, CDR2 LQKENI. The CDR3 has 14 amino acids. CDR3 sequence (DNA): TGTGCCAGCTACCTTAGGGATATGACAGATACGCAGTATTTT. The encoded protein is CASYLRDMTDTQYF.

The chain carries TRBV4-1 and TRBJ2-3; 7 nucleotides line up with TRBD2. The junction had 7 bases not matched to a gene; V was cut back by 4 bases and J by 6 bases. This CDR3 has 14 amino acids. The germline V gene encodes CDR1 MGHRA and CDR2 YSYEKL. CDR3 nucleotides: TGCGCCAGCAGCCCCGGACTAGGGGAGGATACGCAGTATTTT. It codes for CASSPGLGEDTQYF.

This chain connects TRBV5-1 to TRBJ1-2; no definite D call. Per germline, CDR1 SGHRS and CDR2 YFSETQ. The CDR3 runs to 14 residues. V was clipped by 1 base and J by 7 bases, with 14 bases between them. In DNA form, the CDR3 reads TGCGCCAGCAGCTTGCAGGAGGCCTTTAGTGGCTACACCTTC. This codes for CASSLQEAFSGYTF.

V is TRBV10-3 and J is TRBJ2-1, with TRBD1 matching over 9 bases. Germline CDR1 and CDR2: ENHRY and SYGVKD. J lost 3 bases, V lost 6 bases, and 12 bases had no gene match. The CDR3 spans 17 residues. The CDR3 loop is CAISTTLSTGGYNEQFF. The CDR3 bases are TGTGCCATCAGCACCACATTATCGACAGGGGGCTACAATGAGCAGTTCTTC.

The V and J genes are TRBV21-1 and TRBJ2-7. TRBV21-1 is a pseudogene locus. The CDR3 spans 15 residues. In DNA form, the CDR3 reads TGTGCCAGCAGCAAAGTTGAGACTTCCCCCTACGAGCAGTACTTC. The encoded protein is CASSKVETSPYEQYF.

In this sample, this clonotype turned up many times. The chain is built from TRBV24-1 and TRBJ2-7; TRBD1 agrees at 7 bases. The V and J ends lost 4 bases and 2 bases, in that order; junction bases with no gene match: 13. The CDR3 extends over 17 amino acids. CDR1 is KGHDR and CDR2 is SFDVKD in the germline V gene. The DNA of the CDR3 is TGTGCCACCAGTGACCCCGGGACAGATACACTAACCTACGAGCAGTACTTC. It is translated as CATSDPGTDTLTYEQYF.

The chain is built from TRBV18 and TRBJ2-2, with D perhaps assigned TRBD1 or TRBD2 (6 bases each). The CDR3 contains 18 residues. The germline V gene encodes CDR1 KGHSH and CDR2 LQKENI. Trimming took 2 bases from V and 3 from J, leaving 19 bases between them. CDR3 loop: CASSPDVWAEGDTGELFF. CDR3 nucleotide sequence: TGTGCCAGCTCACCAGACGTTTGGGCGGAGGGGGACACCGGGGAGCTGTTTTTT.

The CDR3 loop reads CATSRDLPGGGKNIQYF. The DNA of the CDR3 is TGTGCCACCAGCAGAGACCTCCCCGGGGGGGGCAAAAACATTCAGTACTTC. V gene TRBV15 combines with J gene TRBJ2-4, with 8 bases lining up with TRBD2. Germline V gives CDR1 LNHNV, CDR2 YYDKDF (reference sequence). The CDR3 runs to 17 residues. With V trimmed by 0 bases and J by 3 bases, 7 bases remained unmatched.

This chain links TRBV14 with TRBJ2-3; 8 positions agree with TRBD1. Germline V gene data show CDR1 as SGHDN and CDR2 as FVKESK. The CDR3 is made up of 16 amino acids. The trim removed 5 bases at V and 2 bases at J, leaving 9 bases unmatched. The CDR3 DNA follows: TGTGCCAGCAGCTTACGGACAGGGAAGAACACAGATACGCAGTATTTT. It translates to CASSLRTGKNTDTQYF.